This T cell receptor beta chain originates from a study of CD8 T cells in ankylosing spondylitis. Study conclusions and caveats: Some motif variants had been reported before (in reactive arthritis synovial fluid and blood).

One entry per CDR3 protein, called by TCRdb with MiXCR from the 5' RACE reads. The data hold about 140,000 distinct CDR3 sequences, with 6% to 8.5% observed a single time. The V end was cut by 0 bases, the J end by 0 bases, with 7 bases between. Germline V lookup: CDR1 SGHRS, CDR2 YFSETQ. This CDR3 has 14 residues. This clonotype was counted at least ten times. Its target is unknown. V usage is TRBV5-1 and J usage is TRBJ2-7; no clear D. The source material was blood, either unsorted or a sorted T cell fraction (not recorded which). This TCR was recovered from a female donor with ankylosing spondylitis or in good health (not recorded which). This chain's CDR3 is CASSLDVVSYEQYF. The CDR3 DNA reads TGCGCCAGCAGCTTGGATGTGGTCTCCTACGAGCAGTACTTC. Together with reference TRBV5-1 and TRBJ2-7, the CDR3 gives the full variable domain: KAGVTQTPRYLIKTRGQQVTLSCSPISGHRSVSWYQQTPGQGLQFLFEYFSETQRNKGNFPGRFSGRQFSNSRSEMNVSTLELGDSALYLCASSLDVVSYEQYFGPGTRLTVT.